This note documents a single T cell receptor beta chain sequence. Its target is unknown. The source of the sample is a study of T cell responses to AZD1222 COVID-19 vaccine. Study overall: Second-dose schedules of about 4 or about 12 weeks were combined.

Germline V gene data show CDR1 as LNHDA and CDR2 as SQIVND (reference sequence). The V gene end was trimmed by 3 bases and the J gene end by 10 bases; junction bases not matched to a gene: 9. The CDR3 has 14 residues. Study-level points and caveats: Donors were largely white British and mainly female; clonal diversity was possibly underestimated. There were vaccine-associated CD4 TCRs across spike, dominant at 160-218 and 743-854. Two doses of AZD1222 preceded a rise in Spike-specific TCR breadth and depth.

Profiling relied on immunoSEQ multiplex PCR, and the TCRdb table lists in-frame clones only, not all of them. The sample lists about 160,000 clones; roughly nine tenths were seen once. The sequencing here drew on peripheral blood, taken on day 0 of AZD1222 vaccination. The chain recombines TRBV19 with TRBJ2-7, with 10 nucleotides matching TRBD2. This sequence was found in an adult in good health. The CDR3 spells CASSISGGAFGQYF. DNA of the CDR3: TGTGCCAGTAGTATCAGCGGGGGGGCCTTCGGACAGTACTTC.